Below are 27 T cell receptor beta chains sequenced from a single sample in a study of shared clonotypes between healthy human individuals. Libraries were prepared by immunoSEQ multiplex PCR; TCRdb keeps only in-frame clonotypes and omits some of them. The repertoire holds around 1.1 million clones, with approximately 77% as singletons. The sample taken for sequencing was memory CD4+ T cells from PBMCs. Described subset: CD45RA-negative fraction. The receptors were sampled from a man aged 18 to 29 in good health. Some clones in this sample may be carry-over from other donors' samples.

This clone was seen more than once but under ten times. V gene TRBV6-5 combines with J gene TRBJ2-5; 14 nucleotides match TRBD2. The V segment lost 5 bases and the J segment 5 bases; nucleotides outside the gene matches: 4. CDR1 and CDR2 from the germline V gene are MNHEY and SVGAGI. This CDR3 comprises 15 residues. The CDR3 DNA reads as TGTGCCAGCAGTCGACTAGCGGGAGGGCGGGAGACCCAGTACTTC. It yields the protein CASSRLAGGRETQYF.

About this clone: Within the sample, other DNA sequences also encode this same CDR3. The rearrangement uses TRBV6-6 and TRBJ2-6; D gene ambiguous. The CDR3 consists of 15 residues. CDR1 is MNHNY and CDR2 is SVGAGI in the germline V gene (reference sequence). Trimming left V 2 bases short and J 0 bases short, with 5 bases between. DNA for the CDR3: TGTGCCAGCAGTTACCAAGGCTCTGGGGCCAACGTCCTGACTTTC. Protein sequence: CASSYQGSGANVLTF.

CDR3 residues: CASSPILAGEGVDTQYF. The CDR3 nucleotides read TGTGCCAGCTCGCCTATTTTAGCGGGAGAAGGTGTAGATACGCAGTATTTT. This rearrangement joins TRBV18 to TRBJ2-3; TRBD2 aligns across 9 bases. From germline, CDR1 is KGHSH and CDR2 LQKENI. The length of the CDR3 is 17 residues. The V and J ends lost 6 bases and 5 bases, in that order; junction bases with no gene match: 15.

The chain recombines TRBV11-3 with TRBJ2-1; TRBD1 might be the D (6 bases). The V and J ends lost 5 bases and 7 bases respectively, with 18 bases between them. Germline assignment: CDR1 SGHNT and CDR2 YENEEA. CDR3 length equals 15 residues. The CDR3: CASSLQTHTGNEQFF. The CDR3 DNA follows: TGTGCCAGCAGCCTCCAAACCCATACAGGGAATGAGCAGTTCTTC.

This clone was detected many times. This chain links TRBV25-1 with TRBJ2-1, with TRBD2 matching 7 bases. The germline V gene has CDR1 MGHDK and CDR2 SYGVNS. V shed 1 base and J 7 bases; nucleotides not matched to a gene: 10. The CDR3 extends over 16 amino acids. The CDR3 sequence is CASSELGGRPWNEQFF. The CDR3 coding sequence is TGTGCCAGCAGTGAATTGGGGGGGAGACCGTGGAATGAGCAGTTCTTC.

CDR3 loop: CASSLHGTGAYEQYF. DNA for the CDR3: TGTGCCAGCAGCTTACACGGGACAGGGGCCTACGAGCAGTACTTC. The chain recombines TRBV7-2 with TRBJ2-7, with 10 bases matching TRBD1. Germline-derived CDR1 and CDR2 are SGHTA and FQGNSA. Unmatched junction bases numbered 3, after V lost 2 bases and J lost 2 bases. The CDR3 contains 15 residues. The full variable domain, in which reference TRBV7-2 and TRBJ2-7 provide the parts outside the CDR3, is GAGVSQSPSNKVTEKGKDVELRCDPISGHTALYWYRQSLGQGLEFLIYFQGNSAPDKSGLPSDRFSAERTGGSVSTLTIQRTQQEDSAVYLCASSLHGTGAYEQYFGPGTRLTVT.

The rearrangement uses TRBV28 and TRBJ2-1, with 7 bases identical to TRBD1. Germline loops: CDR1 MDHEN, CDR2 SYDVKM. The J segment lost 3 bases and the V segment lost 4 bases, leaving 15 bases of the junction unmatched. This CDR3 comprises 18 residues. The CDR3 loop reads CASSSIDPGQASYNEQFF. The CDR3 nucleotides read TGTGCCAGCAGTTCCATAGATCCCGGACAGGCGAGCTACAATGAGCAGTTCTTC.

This clone was recorded once. CDR3 in DNA: TGCGCCAGCAGCCGTTTCGAATTAGGACGATCAGGAGGGCAGCCCCAGCATTTT. It yields the protein CASSRFELGRSGGQPQHF. V is TRBV4-1 and J is TRBJ1-5; D gene ambiguous. This CDR3 is 18 amino acids long. V dropped 4 bases and J dropped 7 bases, with 26 bases sitting between them. Germline values: CDR1 MGHRA, CDR2 YSYEKL.

There are many counts of this clone. The rearrangement links TRBV19 to TRBJ1-1, with TRBD1 matching 8 bases. V trimming: 5 bases; J trimming: 7 bases; junction bases outside the gene matches: 9. Germline CDR1 is LNHDA and CDR2 is SQIVND (reference sequence). The CDR3 loop spans 14 amino acids. CDR3 bases: TGTGCCAGTAGTGGACAGGGTCTCTCCTATGAAGCTTTCTTT. Its protein product is CASSGQGLSYEAFF.

This clone came up a few times. Other nucleotide sequences from this sample produce the same CDR3. V is TRBV2 and J is TRBJ2-2, with D tentatively TRBD1 or TRBD2 (5 bases each). Germline V gene data show CDR1 as SNHLY and CDR2 as FYNNEI. The CDR3 is 15 residues long. The ends were cut back, 7 bases at V and 5 bases at J, with 17 bases in the middle. The CDR3 is CASTRQGVRTGELFF. The CDR3 DNA reads as TGTGCCAGCACCAGGCAGGGAGTACGGACCGGGGAGCTGTTTTTT.

The gene calls are TRBV7-9 and TRBJ1-2, with D uncertain. Germline-derived CDR1 and CDR2 are SEHNR and FQNEAQ (reference sequence). The CDR3 runs to 14 residues. The V gene lost 4 bases and the J gene lost 1 base, with 10 bases spanning the gap. CDR3 residues: CASSSTQRNYGYTF. The CDR3 bases are TGTGCCAGCAGCTCAACACAACGTAACTATGGCTACACCTTC.

The chain carries TRBV6-4 and TRBJ1-1, with a tentative D call TRBD1 (5 bases). CDR1 and CDR2 (germline): MRHNA, SNTAGT. The V gene lost 5 bases and the J gene lost 8 bases, with 18 bases spanning the gap. The CDR3 is made up of 14 amino acids. This CDR3 is CASSLNGQSHEAFF. The CDR3 coding sequence is TGTGCCAGCAGTCTAAACGGACAATCCCACGAAGCTTTCTTT.

The V and J genes are TRBV5-1 and TRBJ2-1; D is possibly TRBD2 (6 bases). Germline V gives CDR1 SGHRS, CDR2 YFSETQ. V shed 4 bases and J shed 4 bases, with 15 bases lying between them. The CDR3 length is 15 residues. CDR3 in amino acids: CASSTSRDLYNEQFF. The CDR3 nucleotides read TGCGCCAGCAGCACGAGCCGGGACTTATACAATGAGCAGTTCTTC.

This clone was counted between two and nine times. The chain joins TRBV7-2 to TRBJ1-1; no clear D gene. The CDR3 extends over 12 amino acids. The V end lost 4 bases, the J end lost 5 bases, and 8 bases lay between the germline ends. CDR1 is SGHTA, CDR2 FQGNSA, per germline. CDR3 DNA sequence: TGTGCCAGCAGCTCCGACCGGACTGAAGCTTTCTTT. Protein product: CASSSDRTEAFF.

The V and J genes are TRBV9 and TRBJ2-7; TRBD2 aligns across 7 bases. CDR1 is SGDLS, CDR2 YYNGEE, per germline. The CDR3 spans 17 residues. The J segment lost 7 bases and the V segment lost 0 bases, leaving 16 bases of the junction unmatched. This CDR3 reads CASSVGKASGAWVEQYF. Here the CDR3 DNA reads TGTGCCAGCAGCGTAGGGAAGGCTAGCGGAGCTTGGGTTGAGCAGTACTTC.

The rearrangement uses TRBV11-2 and TRBJ2-1, with 7 bases identical to TRBD2. Germline CDR1 reads SGHAT; CDR2 reads FQNNGV. V trimming: 0 bases; J trimming: 12 bases; junction bases outside the gene matches: 8. CDR3 length: 14 residues. The CDR3 sequence: CASSLDRGEAWQFF. The CDR3 DNA reads as TGTGCCAGCAGCTTAGATCGGGGGGAGGCCTGGCAGTTCTTC.

This clone is a singleton in its sample. The chain uses TRBV4-1 and TRBJ2-3; the D gene is possibly TRBD2 (5 bases). Trimming pared 0 bases from V and 6 bases from J, leaving 7 bases between. CDR1 and CDR2 from the germline V gene are MGHRA and YSYEKL. The CDR3 consists of 13 residues. CDR3 sequence: CASSQDTGDTQYF. CDR3 DNA sequence: TGCGCCAGCAGCCAAGATACGGGGGATACGCAGTATTTT.

A few counts support this clone. This chain links TRBV7-9 with TRBJ1-1; TRBD1 is a possible D gene (5 bases). CDR1 is SEHNR, CDR2 FQNEAQ, per germline (reference sequence). This CDR3 region has 14 residues. V gave up 5 bases and J gave up 2 bases, with 12 bases separating them. The CDR3 nucleotides are TGTGCCAGCAGCCTCGGGGCTACAAACACTGAAGCTTTCTTT. Its protein is CASSLGATNTEAFF.

This clone was seen many times. The V gene is TRBV5-8, the J gene TRBJ2-3, with 12 bases fitting TRBD2. This CDR3 region has 17 residues. J gave up 4 bases and V 0 bases, and 6 bases lay outside the gene matches. In germline, CDR1 is SGHTS, CDR2 YDEGEE. As DNA, the CDR3 is TGTGCCAGCAGCTTGGTGCCTAGCGGGAGGGAAGCAGATACGCAGTATTTT. Translation gives CASSLVPSGREADTQYF.

The chain links TRBV30 to TRBJ2-7; 12 nucleotides match TRBD2. Germline V gives CDR1 GTSNPN, CDR2 SVGIG (reference sequence). Trimming took 3 bases from V and 6 from J; bases not matched to a gene: 9. This CDR3 region has 15 residues. CDR3 sequence reads: CAWSRRTSGNAEQYF. Here the CDR3 DNA reads TGTGCCTGGAGCCGAAGGACTAGCGGGAACGCCGAGCAGTACTTC.

CDR3 sequence reads: CASSPGQDVETQYF. The CDR3 bases are TGCGCCAGCAGCCCCGGACAGGATGTAGAGACCCAGTACTTC. V usage is TRBV4-1 and J usage is TRBJ2-5; 7 bases are shared with TRBD1. The germline V gene has CDR1 MGHRA and CDR2 YSYEKL. The junction had 6 bases not matched to a gene; V was cut back by 4 bases and J by 4 bases. This CDR3 has 14 residues.

This clone appeared a few times. This chain connects TRBV20-1 to TRBJ1-2; D call uncertain. CDR1 and CDR2 from the germline V gene are DFQATT and SNEGSKA (reference sequence). Between the trimmed V and J ends, which lost 3 bases and 5 bases, there was a span of 7 bases. The CDR3 length is 11 residues. The CDR3 DNA reads TGCAGTGCTAGGGAACTGTATGGCTACACCTTC. It translates to CSARELYGYTF.

This clone was seen a few times. The chain couples TRBV7-9 to TRBJ2-7; D might be TRBD2 (7 bases). CDR1 and CDR2 from the germline V gene are SEHNR and FQNEAQ (reference sequence). Trimming stripped 5 bases from V and 0 bases from J, with 14 bases between. The length of the CDR3 is 15 residues. The CDR3 bases are TGTGCCAGCAGCCGCGGGGGCAGGAGCTCCTACGAGCAGTACTTC. This encodes CASSRGGRSSYEQYF.

The V and J genes are TRBV28 and TRBJ1-2, with D perhaps matching TRBD1 (6 bases). V lost 4 bases and J lost 14, with 23 bases in between. The CDR3 runs 14 residues. CDR1 MDHEN and CDR2 SYDVKM come from the germline V gene. As DNA, the CDR3 is TGTGCCAGCAGTTCGGCCGGGGGCAGACTACTAGGTACCTTC. This gives the protein CASSSAGGRLLGTF.

The chain combines TRBV7-9 with TRBJ1-1; weak D call: TRBD1 (6 bases). Per germline, CDR1 SEHNR and CDR2 FQNEAQ (reference sequence). The ends were cut back, 4 bases at V and 3 bases at J, with 9 bases in the middle. CDR3 size: 13 residues. Written as DNA, the CDR3 is TGTGCCAGCAGCTCGACAGGACACACTGAAGCTTTCTTT. Protein sequence: CASSSTGHTEAFF.

The chain has TRBV7-2 and TRBJ2-5; possible D gene TRBD1, 6 bases. Germline V gene sequence: CDR1 SGHTA, CDR2 FQGNSA. CDR3 length: 14 residues. V was pared by 5 bases and J by 1 base, with 11 bases between. The CDR3 nucleotides are TGTGCCAGCAGCAAAGACAGGTTCCAAGAGACCCAGTACTTC. This gives the protein CASSKDRFQETQYF.

The chain links TRBV19 to TRBJ2-1; TRBD2 matches at 14 bases. Trimming at V came to 3 bases and at J to 4 bases, leaving 5 bases not matched to a gene. The CDR3 spans 17 residues. Germline V gene data show CDR1 as LNHDA and CDR2 as SQIVND (reference sequence). The CDR3, as DNA: TGTGCCAGTAGTATCGGGACTAGCGGGAGATTGTACAATGAGCAGTTCTTC. Its protein product is CASSIGTSGRLYNEQFF.